The 17 T cell receptor beta chains given below trace back to one sample, sequenced in a study of cytomegalovirus exposure and HLA in healthy donors. Only in-frame clones appear in the TCRdb table, and some are missing; sequencing was by immunoSEQ multiplex PCR. The data show roughly 62,000 clones, roughly 91% seen once. The sample was PBMCs. The receptors here all came from a young woman in good health and CMV-seronegative.

CDR3: CSVEGFSQGAYEQYF. The CDR3 region has the DNA TGCAGCGTTGAAGGATTTAGCCAGGGGGCCTACGAGCAGTACTTC. The V call is TRBV29-1, the J call TRBJ2-7, with 7 nucleotides matching TRBD1. The V gene end was trimmed by 1 base and the J gene end by 2 bases; junction bases not matched to a gene: 8. The CDR3 has 15 amino acids. Germline CDR1 SQVTM, CDR2 ANQGSEA.

The chain carries TRBV7-3 and TRBJ2-3, with 11 bases matching TRBD2. The V and J ends lost 3 bases and 3 bases, in that order; junction bases with no gene match: 5. Germline CDR1 is SGHTA and CDR2 is FQGTGA. The CDR3 extends over 16 amino acids. CDR3 region: CASSFYSGGETDTQYF. In DNA form, the CDR3 reads TGTGCCAGCAGCTTCTATAGCGGGGGGGAAACAGATACGCAGTATTTT.

The V and J genes are TRBV5-4 and TRBJ2-2; TRBD2 matches at 10 bases. Germline lookup yields CDR1 SGHNT and CDR2 YYREEE (reference sequence). The CDR3 runs 16 residues. J lost 4 bases, V lost 4 bases, and 7 bases had no gene match. The CDR3, as DNA: TGTGCCAGCAGCGGGGCCGAGCGGGAGGGCACCGGGGAGCTGTTTTTT. It translates to CASSGAEREGTGELFF.

J is TRBJ2-2 and V is TRBV30; TRBD2 agrees at 10 bases. Trimming at V came to 5 bases and at J to 5 bases, leaving 17 bases not matched to a gene. This CDR3 has 18 amino acids. CDR1 is GTSNPN, CDR2 SVGIG, per germline (reference sequence). Here the CDR3 DNA reads TGTGCCTGGGAACTGAGGACAGGCGGAGCGGGAGGGACCGGGGAGCTGTTTTTT. Translated, it gives CAWELRTGGAGGTGELFF. Together with reference TRBV30 and TRBJ2-2, the CDR3 gives the full variable domain: SQTIHQWPATLVQPVGSPLSLECTVEGTSNPNLYWYRQAAGRGLQLLFYSVGIGQISSEVPQNLSASRPQDRQFILSSKKLLLSDSGFYLCAWELRTGGAGGTGELFFGEGSRLTVL.

CDR3 coding DNA: TGTGCCAGCAGCTTAGTAGCAGGGGAGTCCTACGAGCAGTACTTC. This codes for CASSLVAGESYEQYF. The V gene is TRBV7-2, the J gene TRBJ2-7; D perhaps matches TRBD1 (6 bases). V was trimmed by 1 base and J by 1 base, leaving 11 bases between them. Germline V gives CDR1 SGHTA, CDR2 FQGNSA. The CDR3 sequence is 15 residues long.

This clone came up a few times. The chain couples TRBV7-9 to TRBJ1-1; 7 bases are a match to TRBD1. Germline CDR1 reads SEHNR; CDR2 reads FQNEAQ (reference sequence). The trim removed 5 bases at V and 0 bases at J, leaving 6 bases unmatched. The length of the CDR3 is 15 residues. CDR3: CASSPTGTVNTEAFF. CDR3 coding DNA: TGTGCCAGCAGCCCCACCGGGACAGTGAACACTGAAGCTTTCTTT.

The chain carries TRBV27 and TRBJ1-2; 7 bases match TRBD1. The CDR3 spans 16 residues. V lost 5 bases, J lost 2 bases, and 11 bases stayed unmatched. CDR1 and CDR2 (germline): MNHEY, SMNVEV (reference sequence). The CDR3: CASSTWAPQGNYGYTF. CDR3 DNA: TGTGCCAGCAGTACATGGGCGCCACAGGGGAACTATGGCTACACCTTC.

V usage is TRBV10-3 and J usage is TRBJ2-1, with 9 bases identical to TRBD2. The CDR3 runs 12 residues. V lost 8 bases and J lost 9; bases outside the gene matches: 5. The V gene's germline CDR1 is ENHRY and CDR2 SYGVKD. For the CDR3, the DNA is TGTGCCATCCGATTAGCGGGAGCTGAGCAGTTCTTC. Protein product: CAIRLAGAEQFF.

The chain combines TRBV18 with TRBJ1-1, with 7 bases matching TRBD1. Germline CDR1 reads KGHSH; CDR2 reads LQKENI. The CDR3 loop spans 14 amino acids. V was clipped by 4 bases and J by 0 bases; unmatched bases: 2. The CDR3 loop is CASSRQGLNTEAFF. In DNA, the CDR3 is TGTGCCAGCTCACGACAGGGACTGAACACTGAAGCTTTCTTT.

CDR3 sequence (DNA): TGCGCCAGCAGCCAGAGCAGGGTTTGGAGCACTGAAGCTTTCTTT. Translation: CASSQSRVWSTEAFF. This chain connects TRBV4-1 to TRBJ1-1, with D possibly TRBD1 on 5 matching bases. V was shortened by 3 bases and J by 4 bases, with 15 bases between the two germline ends. This CDR3 spans 15 amino acids. CDR1 is MGHRA, CDR2 YSYEKL, per germline.

The rearrangement uses TRBV27 and TRBJ2-3; possible D gene TRBD1, 6 bases. The CDR3 extends over 14 amino acids. V dropped 6 bases and J dropped 2 bases, with 12 bases sitting between them. In germline, CDR1 is MNHEY, CDR2 SMNVEV (reference sequence). The CDR3 here is CASSADRFTDTQYF. The CDR3 DNA is TGTGCCAGCAGCGCGGACAGATTCACAGATACGCAGTATTTT.

J is TRBJ1-5 and V is TRBV7-2, with 7 bases that match TRBD1. The CDR3 runs to 16 residues. CDR1 and CDR2 (germline): SGHTA, FQGNSA. J lost 7 bases, V lost 0 bases, and 9 bases had no gene match. DNA for the CDR3: TGTGCCAGCAGCTTAGCCCCGGGGACAGTCAGCCAGCCCCAGCATTTT. Amino acids: CASSLAPGTVSQPQHF.

The chain recombines TRBV28 with TRBJ2-7, with 11 positions matching TRBD1. From germline, CDR1 is MDHEN and CDR2 SYDVKM. Trimming cost V 5 bases and J 3 bases; bases outside gene matches: 3. The CDR3 is made up of 14 amino acids. The CDR3 nucleotides read TGTGCCAGCAGTCCCGGGACAGGGGGCTACGAGCAGTACTTC. This translates into CASSPGTGGYEQYF.

The chain combines TRBV5-1 with TRBJ2-3, with 7 bases that match TRBD2. Germline lookup yields CDR1 SGHRS and CDR2 YFSETQ. J was trimmed by 6 bases and V by 4 bases; bases with no gene match: 8. The CDR3 has 14 residues. CDR3 DNA sequence: TGCGCCAGCAGCCGGGGGGATTATCAGGATACGCAGTATTTT. Its protein is CASSRGDYQDTQYF.

The chain recombines TRBV10-3 with TRBJ2-7, with TRBD2 matching over 8 bases. The CDR3 is made up of 18 amino acids. CDR1 ENHRY and CDR2 SYGVKD come from the germline V gene. Trimming removed 5 bases from V and 5 bases from J; junction bases left unmatched: 20. The CDR3 nucleotides are TGTGCCATCAGTTTATCCGGGGGGGGACTAAAGACCTCGGACGAGCAGTACTTC. Translating it yields CAISLSGGGLKTSDEQYF.

The chain is built from TRBV7-2 and TRBJ2-1; 7 bases are a match to TRBD2. Germline trimming cut 6 bases from V and 4 bases from J; bases unmatched to any gene: 12. CDR3 length: 16 residues. In germline, CDR1 is SGHTA, CDR2 FQGNSA. The CDR3 here is CASRGPTAGSYNEQFF. The CDR3 nucleotides are TGTGCCAGCAGAGGGCCAACAGCGGGGTCTTACAATGAGCAGTTCTTC.

The V call is TRBV29-1, the J call TRBJ2-7, with 9 bases aligning to TRBD2. The germline V gene encodes CDR1 SQVTM and CDR2 ANQGSEA. There are 14 residues in the CDR3. After removal of 2 bases from V and 2 bases from J, the junction contained 4 bases not matched to a gene. CDR3 sequence (DNA): TGCAGCGTTGAAAGTCTAGCGGGGCCCTACGAGCAGTACTTC. The encoded protein is CSVESLAGPYEQYF.